The 20 T cell receptor beta chains below all came from one sample that was sequenced in a study of cytomegalovirus exposure and HLA in healthy donors. Primers included in the PCR were 60 Vbeta and 13 Jbeta primers. Profiling relied on immunoSEQ multiplex PCR, and the TCRdb table lists in-frame clones only, not all of them. Of approximately 200,000 clones in the sample, 60% to 80% are singletons; the top ten hold 3.1%. Material for sequencing was PBMCs. All receptors derive from a woman in her twenties or thirties in good health and CMV-seropositive.

The chain is built from TRBV11-2 and TRBJ1-1; D unresolved. V lost 4 bases and J 6 bases, leaving 15 bases between the germline ends. CDR3 size: 14 residues. Germline V CDR1 and CDR2: SGHAT, FQNNGV. The CDR3: CASSYPRGSAEAFF. The DNA of the CDR3 is TGTGCCAGCAGCTACCCGAGAGGGTCCGCTGAAGCTTTCTTT. The full variable domain, rest sourced from reference TRBV11-2 and TRBJ1-1, is EAGVAQSPRYKIIEKRQSVAFWCNPISGHATLYWYQQILGQGPKLLIQFQNNGVVDDSQLPKDRFSAERLKGVDSTLKIQPAKLEDSAVYLCASSYPRGSAEAFFGQGTRLTVV.

For the CDR3, the DNA is TGCGCCAGCAGCTTGGATACGGTCCAAGAGACCCAGTACTTC. Translating gives CASSLDTVQETQYF. The V and J genes are TRBV5-1 and TRBJ2-5; D uncertain. This CDR3 comprises 14 residues. CDR1 is SGHRS and CDR2 is YFSETQ in the germline V gene. Trimming pared 0 bases from V and 1 base from J, leaving 7 bases between.

The rearrangement links TRBV25-1 to TRBJ2-1; TRBD2 matches 8 bases. J lost 4 bases, V lost 7 bases, and 6 bases had no gene match. The CDR3 totals 14 residues. Germline CDR1 reads MGHDK; CDR2 reads SYGVNS. CDR3 sequence reads: CASIGSGTYNEQFF. The DNA of the CDR3 is TGTGCCAGCATCGGTAGCGGGACATACAATGAGCAGTTCTTC.

The chain employs TRBV5-1 and TRBJ2-5; D may be TRBD1 (6 bases). V lost 4 bases and J lost 2, with 15 bases in between. The CDR3 extends over 15 amino acids. Germline V gene sequence: CDR1 SGHRS, CDR2 YFSETQ. This CDR3 is CASSPTGRLQETQYF. The CDR3 region has the DNA TGCGCCAGCAGCCCTACAGGGCGACTTCAAGAGACCCAGTACTTC.

The chain has TRBV2 and TRBJ2-1; D may be TRBD2 (5 bases). Looked up from germline, CDR1 is SNHLY and CDR2 is FYNNEI. The CDR3 covers 13 residues. Trimming pared 8 bases from V and 4 bases from J, leaving 12 bases between. The CDR3 spells CASRRGRYNEQFF. In DNA form, the CDR3 reads TGTGCCAGCCGTCGGGGAAGATACAATGAGCAGTTCTTC.

This chain joins TRBV27 and TRBJ2-1; perhaps TRBD2 as D (5 bases). V lost 1 base, J lost 0 bases, and 10 bases lay in between. This CDR3 comprises 16 residues. Germline V gene lookup returns CDR1 MNHEY and CDR2 SMNVEV (reference sequence). The CDR3 here is CASSLYEGSSYNEQFF. CDR3 coding DNA: TGTGCCAGCAGTTTATACGAGGGTAGCTCCTACAATGAGCAGTTCTTC.

This clone has a handful of counts. The rearrangement uses TRBV6-1 and TRBJ2-7; the D is unclear. The CDR3 consists of 14 residues. The V and J ends lost 4 bases and 2 bases respectively, with 12 bases between them. Germline values: CDR1 MNHNS, CDR2 SASEGT. The DNA of the CDR3 is TGTGCCAGCAGTGCGAGTGGGCTTACCTACGAGCAGTACTTC. This codes for CASSASGLTYEQYF.

The rearrangement links TRBV5-1 to TRBJ2-7; D not resolved. CDR1 and CDR2 (germline): SGHRS, YFSETQ. The CDR3 contains 14 residues. V was pared by 0 bases and J by 0 bases, with 7 bases between. Here the CDR3 DNA reads TGCGCCAGCAGCTTGGCTGCGCCCTCCTACGAGCAGTACTTC. Amino acid sequence: CASSLAAPSYEQYF.

The chain uses TRBV27 and TRBJ2-7, with D hard to call. Per germline, CDR1 MNHEY and CDR2 SMNVEV (reference sequence). There are 13 residues in the CDR3. V shed 2 bases and J shed 3 bases, with 8 bases lying between them. The CDR3 sequence is CASSLKVYYEQYF. In DNA form, the CDR3 reads TGTGCCAGCAGTTTAAAAGTCTACTACGAGCAGTACTTC.

The chain recombines TRBV5-1 with TRBJ1-3; D gene uncertain. Germline loops: CDR1 SGHRS, CDR2 YFSETQ. The length of the CDR3 is 18 residues. Trimming removed 2 bases at V and 0 bases at J, with 18 bases between. CDR3 protein: CASSFGSSLPYSGNTIYF. The CDR3 coding sequence is TGCGCCAGCAGCTTCGGGAGCTCCTTACCCTACTCTGGAAACACCATATATTTT.

The gene calls are TRBV20-1 and TRBJ1-2; D call uncertain. The germline CDR1 and CDR2 sequences are DFQATT and SNEGSKA (reference sequence). The CDR3 extends over 9 amino acids. The CDR3 bases are TGCAGCGGGAGGGCCGGCTACACCTTC. Translated, it gives CSGRAGYTF.

The V call is TRBV4-2, the J call TRBJ1-5; D gene uncertain. The V end was cut by 5 bases, the J end by 3 bases, with 14 bases between. CDR3 length: 15 amino acids. The germline V gene has CDR1 LGHNA and CDR2 YNFKEQ. CDR3 loop: CASSFRGPLNQPQHF. The CDR3, as DNA: TGTGCCAGCAGCTTTAGAGGTCCCCTCAATCAGCCCCAGCATTTT.

The rearrangement joins TRBV2 to TRBJ2-7, with TRBD2 identical over 8 bases. Trimming took 5 bases from V and 3 from J; bases not matched to a gene: 3. This CDR3 region has 13 residues. Germline V gene data show CDR1 as SNHLY and CDR2 as FYNNEI. The CDR3 protein is CASSFTSGYEQYF. The CDR3 DNA follows: TGTGCCAGCAGTTTCACTAGCGGCTACGAGCAGTACTTC.

This clone appeared a single time. The chain couples TRBV6-5 to TRBJ2-5; 8 bases are shared with TRBD1. J lost 7 bases, V lost 4 bases, and 11 bases had no gene match. The germline V gene has CDR1 MNHEY and CDR2 SVGAGI. The CDR3 sequence is 15 residues long. The CDR3 region has the DNA TGTGCCAGCAGTTCCAGAGGAGACAGGGGTGCGACCCAGTACTTC. Its translation: CASSSRGDRGATQYF.

The table lists this clone with a count of one. The chain joins TRBV4-1 to TRBJ2-5, with TRBD1 matching 10 bases. CDR1 is MGHRA, CDR2 YSYEKL, per germline. The CDR3 loop spans 16 amino acids. Trimming removed 0 bases from V and 6 bases from J; junction bases left unmatched: 7. CDR3 amino acids: CASSQDRRDRGKTQYF. The CDR3 DNA reads TGCGCCAGCAGCCAAGATCGGCGGGACAGGGGAAAGACCCAGTACTTC.

This chain uses TRBV2 with TRBJ1-2, with TRBD1 matching over 7 bases. This CDR3 comprises 15 residues. CDR1 SNHLY and CDR2 FYNNEI come from the germline V gene. J lost 7 bases, V lost 6 bases, and 14 bases had no gene match. CDR3 sequence: CASSETGNNGGGYTF. CDR3 bases: TGTGCCAGCAGCGAGACAGGGAATAATGGTGGTGGCTACACCTTC.

This clone was counted a few times. This chain uses TRBV5-4 with TRBJ1-2; TRBD1 matches 7 bases. CDR3 length: 16 amino acids. Germline CDR1 is SGHNT and CDR2 is YYREEE (reference sequence). Trimming at V came to 3 bases and at J to 6 bases, leaving 14 bases not matched to a gene. The CDR3: CASSSLPRITGDGYTF. CDR3 coding DNA: TGTGCCAGCAGCTCCCTCCCCCGGATTACAGGGGATGGCTACACCTTC.

This rearrangement joins TRBV9 to TRBJ1-1, with D tentatively TRBD1 (6 bases). Trimming removed 3 bases from V and 4 bases from J, with 19 bases in between. The CDR3 is made up of 16 amino acids. The germline V gene encodes CDR1 SGDLS and CDR2 YYNGEE. The CDR3 loop is CASSEGGAQSVTEAFF. The DNA for the CDR3 is TGTGCCAGCAGCGAGGGGGGGGCGCAGAGCGTCACTGAAGCTTTCTTT.

V and J are TRBV29-1 and TRBJ2-1; TRBD1 aligns across 10 bases. The length of the CDR3 is 10 residues. Germline CDR1 is SQVTM and CDR2 is ANQGSEA. The J segment lost 16 bases and the V segment lost 6 bases, leaving 6 bases of the junction unmatched. The CDR3 sequence is CSVRTGGQFF. CDR3 bases: TGCAGCGTGAGGACAGGGGGACAATTCTTC.

This clone was recorded a few times. The V gene is TRBV7-9, the J gene TRBJ2-1; 15 bases line up with TRBD2. The V and J ends lost 4 bases and 1 base, in that order; junction bases with no gene match: 5. The CDR3 length is 18 residues. Germline assignment: CDR1 SEHNR and CDR2 FQNEAQ (reference sequence). CDR3 residues: CASSSGLAGGLSYNEQFF. Written as DNA, the CDR3 is TGTGCCAGCAGCTCGGGACTAGCGGGAGGCTTATCCTACAATGAGCAGTTCTTC.